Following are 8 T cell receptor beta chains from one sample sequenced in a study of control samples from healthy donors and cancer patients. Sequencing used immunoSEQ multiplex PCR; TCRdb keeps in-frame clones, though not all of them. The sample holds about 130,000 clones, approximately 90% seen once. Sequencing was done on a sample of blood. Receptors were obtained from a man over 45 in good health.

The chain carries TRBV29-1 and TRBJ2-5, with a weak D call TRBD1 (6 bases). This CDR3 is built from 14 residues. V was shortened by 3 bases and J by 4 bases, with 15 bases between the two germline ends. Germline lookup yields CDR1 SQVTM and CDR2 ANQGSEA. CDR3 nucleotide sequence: TGCAGCGTTGACAGGGGCAGGTATGGAGAGACCCAGTACTTC. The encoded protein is CSVDRGRYGETQYF.

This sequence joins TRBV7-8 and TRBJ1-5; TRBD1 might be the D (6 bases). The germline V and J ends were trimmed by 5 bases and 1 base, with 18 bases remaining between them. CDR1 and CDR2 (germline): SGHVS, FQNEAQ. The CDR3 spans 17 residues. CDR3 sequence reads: CASSAGGQVLSNQPQHF. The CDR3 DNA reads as TGTGCCAGCAGCGCGGGGGGGCAGGTTCTAAGCAATCAGCCCCAGCATTTT.

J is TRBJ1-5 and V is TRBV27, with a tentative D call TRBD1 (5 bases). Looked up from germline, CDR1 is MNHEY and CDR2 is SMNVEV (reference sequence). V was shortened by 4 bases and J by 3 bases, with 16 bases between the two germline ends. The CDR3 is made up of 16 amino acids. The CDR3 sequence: CASSSSPWGNNQPQHF. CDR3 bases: TGTGCCAGCAGTTCCTCACCGTGGGGGAACAATCAGCCCCAGCATTTT.

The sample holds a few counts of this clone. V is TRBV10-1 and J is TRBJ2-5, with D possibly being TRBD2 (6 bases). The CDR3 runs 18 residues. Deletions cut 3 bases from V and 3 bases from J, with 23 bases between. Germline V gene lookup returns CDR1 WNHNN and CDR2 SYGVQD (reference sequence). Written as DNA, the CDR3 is TGCGCCAGCAGTGATTCTGCGAGCCTTGGGAGGTGGGAAGAGACCCAGTACTTC. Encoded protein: CASSDSASLGRWEETQYF.

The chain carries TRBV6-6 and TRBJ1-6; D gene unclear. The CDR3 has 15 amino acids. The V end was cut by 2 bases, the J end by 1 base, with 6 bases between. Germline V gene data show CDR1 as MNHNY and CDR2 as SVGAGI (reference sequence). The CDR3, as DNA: TGTGCCAGCAGTTACCTGGGTTCCTATAATTCACCCCTCCACTTT. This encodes CASSYLGSYNSPLHF.

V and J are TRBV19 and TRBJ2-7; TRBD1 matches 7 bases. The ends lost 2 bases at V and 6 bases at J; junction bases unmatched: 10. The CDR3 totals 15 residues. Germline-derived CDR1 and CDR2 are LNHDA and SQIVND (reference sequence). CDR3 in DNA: TGTGCCAGTAGTATACAACCAGGGGGTGTTTCCGAGCAGTACTTC. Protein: CASSIQPGGVSEQYF.

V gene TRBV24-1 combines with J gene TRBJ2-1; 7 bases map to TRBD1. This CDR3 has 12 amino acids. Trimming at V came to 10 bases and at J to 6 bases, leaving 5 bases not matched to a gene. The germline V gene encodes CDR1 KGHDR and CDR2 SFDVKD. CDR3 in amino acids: CATSQGVNEQFF. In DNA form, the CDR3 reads TGTGCCACTTCCCAGGGGGTCAATGAGCAGTTCTTC.

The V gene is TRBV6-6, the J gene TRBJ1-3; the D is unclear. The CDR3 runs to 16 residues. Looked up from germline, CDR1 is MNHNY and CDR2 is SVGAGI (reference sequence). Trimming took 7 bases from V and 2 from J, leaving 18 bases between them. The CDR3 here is CASTVGGRSTGNTIYF. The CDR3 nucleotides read TGTGCCAGCACCGTGGGTGGCAGGAGCACTGGAAACACCATATATTTT.